One and the same sample provided the 7 T cell receptor beta chains below, sequenced in a study of beta chain features in type 1 diabetes. As every portion of the isolated RNA was reverse transcribed, the sequencing read expressed TCRB transcripts. Clones were read by immunoSEQ multiplex PCR, and TCRdb kept only the in-frame ones, dropping some. This sample has roughly 610,000 clones, with roughly a sixth found just once. The sample was naive CD4+ T cells from blood. All receptors come from a man between 18 and 35 years old in good health.

The V gene is TRBV19, the J gene TRBJ2-7; the match to TRBD1 covers 7 bases. V shed 4 bases, J shed 4 bases, and the junction held 10 bases outside the gene matches. The germline V gene has CDR1 LNHDA and CDR2 SQIVND (reference sequence). The CDR3 extends over 15 amino acids. The CDR3 DNA reads as TGTGCCAGTAGTACCGGGACAGTGAACGATTACGAGCAGTACTTC. Translation gives CASSTGTVNDYEQYF.

This clone was seen ten or more times. The chain carries TRBV28 and TRBJ1-5; unclear D gene. The germline V gene encodes CDR1 MDHEN and CDR2 SYDVKM. Trimming removed 4 bases from V and 2 bases from J, with 9 bases in between. The CDR3 spans 14 residues. CDR3 protein: CASSSPAGNQPQHF. The CDR3 DNA is TGTGCCAGCAGTTCCCCGGCAGGCAATCAGCCCCAGCATTTT. The complete variable domain, with remaining parts taken from reference TRBV28 and TRBJ1-5, reads DVKVTQSSRYLVKRTGEKVFLECVQDMDHENMFWYRQDPGLGLRLIYFSYDVKMKEKGDIPEGYSVSREKKERFSLILESASTNQTSMYLCASSSPAGNQPQHFGDGTRLSIL.

The rearrangement uses TRBV9 and TRBJ2-2; 9 bases match TRBD2. The CDR3 sequence is 15 residues long. Germline V gives CDR1 SGDLS, CDR2 YYNGEE. V dropped 4 bases and J dropped 4; count of bases not matched to a gene: 5. CDR3 sequence: CASSSGLASTGELFF. The CDR3 region has the DNA TGTGCCAGCAGCTCAGGACTAGCGAGCACCGGGGAGCTGTTTTTT.

The CDR3 spells CASSVSRVLNTGELFF. CDR3 bases: TGTGCCAGCAGCGTGAGCCGGGTCCTGAACACCGGGGAGCTGTTTTTT. This chain uses TRBV7-3 with TRBJ2-2; D not certain. V gave up 5 bases and J gave up 1 base, with 14 bases separating them. Germline V gene lookup returns CDR1 SGHTA and CDR2 FQGTGA. CDR3 length: 16 residues. The entire variable domain, with the rest obtained from reference TRBV7-3 and TRBJ2-2, is as follows: GAGVSQTPSNKVTEKGKYVELRCDPISGHTALYWYRQSLGQGPEFLIYFQGTGAADDSGLPNDRFFAVRPEGSVSTLKIQRTERGDSAVYLCASSVSRVLNTGELFFGEGSRLTVL.

J is TRBJ1-5 and V is TRBV11-2, with 7 bases that match TRBD1. V trimming: 3 bases; J trimming: 5 bases; junction bases outside the gene matches: 1. This CDR3 has 13 amino acids. Germline loops: CDR1 SGHAT, CDR2 FQNNGV. The CDR3 DNA sequence: TGTGCCAGCAGCTTCCAGGGGGATCAGCCCCAGCATTTT. Translated, it gives CASSFQGDQPQHF.

The J gene is TRBJ2-1, the V gene TRBV11-3; D possibly corresponds to TRBD2 (7 bases). The germline CDR1 and CDR2 sequences are SGHNT and YENEEA. Trimming removed 4 bases from V and 8 bases from J, with 15 bases in between. CDR3 length equals 14 residues. The CDR3 loop is CASSSLRGQHEQFF. For the CDR3, the DNA is TGTGCCAGCAGCTCACTGCGGGGGCAGCATGAGCAGTTCTTC.

This chain connects TRBV7-2 to TRBJ1-2; TRBD1 agrees at 9 bases. Germline lookup yields CDR1 SGHTA and CDR2 FQGNSA. The CDR3 runs 16 residues. V gave up 1 base and J gave up 4 bases; unmatched junction bases: 7. The CDR3 DNA is TGTGCCAGCAGCTTAGTAGGGACAGGGAGGGGCTATGGCTACACCTTC. Protein sequence: CASSLVGTGRGYGYTF.